This T cell receptor beta chain originates from a study of blood T cell repertoires in COVID-19. Clones were read by immunoSEQ multiplex PCR, and TCRdb kept only the in-frame ones, dropping some. The data show some 180,000 clones, with roughly 85% seen just once and 20% to 25% held by the top ten. Between the trimmed V and J ends, which lost 3 bases and 3 bases, there was a span of 9 bases. CDR1 LNHDA and CDR2 SQIVND come from the germline V gene (reference sequence). The CDR3 totals 14 residues. This clonotype originated in a man aged 60 to 75 with active or convalescent COVID-19. This sequence joins TRBV19 and TRBJ1-3, with a tentative D call TRBD1 (5 bases). Material for sequencing was peripheral blood. The CDR3, as DNA: TGTGCCAGTAGTATGCTCAGGGATGGAAACACCATATATTTT. Its translation is CASSMLRDGNTIYF.